The 30 T cell receptor beta chains in this list originate from one sample, sequenced in a study of blood T cell repertoires in COVID-19. Libraries were prepared by immunoSEQ multiplex PCR; TCRdb keeps only in-frame clonotypes and omits some of them. The repertoire holds hundreds of thousands of clones, with 89% as singletons. Sequencing input: peripheral blood. The receptors come from a woman aged 25 to 39 with COVID-19, enrolled during active disease.

CDR3 sequence: CSMGTPYNEQFF. The CDR3 bases are TGCAGCATGGGGACACCATACAATGAGCAGTTCTTC. This chain uses TRBV29-1 with TRBJ2-1; possibly TRBD1 for D (6 bases). CDR3 length: 12 residues. V was trimmed by 8 bases and J by 4 bases, leaving 12 bases between them. Germline-derived CDR1 and CDR2 are SQVTM and ANQGSEA.

The V gene is TRBV5-1, the J gene TRBJ2-3; D not certain. CDR3 length equals 13 residues. Looked up from germline, CDR1 is SGHRS and CDR2 is YFSETQ. V was shortened by 4 bases and J by 3 bases, with 9 bases between the two germline ends. CDR3 nucleotides: TGCGCCAGCAGCCGGGTCATAACAGATACGCAGTATTTT. Translated: CASSRVITDTQYF.

The chain is built from TRBV5-6 and TRBJ2-3; no firm D call. Trimming left V 2 bases short and J 4 bases short, with 17 bases between. The V gene's germline CDR1 is SGHDT and CDR2 YYEEEE. The CDR3 extends over 16 amino acids. Here the CDR3 DNA reads TGTGCCAGCAGCTTCGGCCTGGGCTACCAGGCAGATACGCAGTATTTT. It translates to CASSFGLGYQADTQYF.

This clone was observed a single time. The V call is TRBV4-3, the J call TRBJ2-3, with 11 bases that match TRBD2. The trim removed 1 base at V and 8 bases at J, leaving 14 bases unmatched. This CDR3 spans 18 amino acids. Germline V gene sequence: CDR1 LGHNA, CDR2 YSLEER. CDR3 bases: TGCGCCAGCAGCCAAGGAGAGGGGCTAGCGGGAGGTAGGGGTACGCAGTATTTT. It translates to CASSQGEGLAGGRGTQYF.

This chain uses TRBV11-2 with TRBJ1-2, with 11 bases matching TRBD1. The J segment lost 5 bases and the V segment lost 4 bases, leaving 12 bases of the junction unmatched. Per the germline V gene, CDR1 is SGHAT and CDR2 is FQNNGV. The CDR3 contains 17 residues. This chain's CDR3 is CASSSSLGQGAGYGYTF. The CDR3 DNA is TGTGCCAGCAGCTCGTCACTTGGACAGGGGGCAGGGTATGGCTACACCTTC.

This clone was detected only a few times. The CDR3 loop is CASSLAIVWLAGRPTNTGELFF. The CDR3 coding sequence is TGTGCCAGCAGCTTAGCGATAGTGTGGCTAGCGGGACGCCCTACGAACACCGGGGAGCTGTTTTTT. The chain couples TRBV7-2 to TRBJ2-2, with 9 bases that match TRBD2. The J segment lost 0 bases and the V segment lost 0 bases, leaving 17 bases of the junction unmatched. Germline V gene lookup returns CDR1 SGHTA and CDR2 FQGNSA. This CDR3 region has 22 residues.

The sample holds a few counts of this clone. V and J are TRBV6-5 and TRBJ2-7; D is unresolved. The germline gives CDR1 MNHEY, CDR2 SVGAGI. The CDR3 runs 11 residues. The CDR3 is CASSYSDEQYV. The CDR3 bases are TGTGCCAGCAGTTACTCCGACGAGCAGTACGTC.

The chain uses TRBV30 and TRBJ2-3; TRBD2 matches at 16 bases. The CDR3 spans 17 residues. V dropped 1 base and J dropped 4; count of bases not matched to a gene: 5. From germline, CDR1 is GTSNPN and CDR2 SVGIG (reference sequence). This CDR3 is CAWSGGTSGRAADTQYF. The CDR3 bases are TGTGCCTGGAGTGGAGGGACTAGCGGGAGGGCCGCAGATACGCAGTATTTT. Drawing the rest from reference TRBV30 and TRBJ2-3, the complete variable domain is SQTIHQWPATLVQPVGSPLSLECTVEGTSNPNLYWYRQAAGRGLQLLFYSVGIGQISSEVPQNLSASRPQDRQFILSSKKLLLSDSGFYLCAWSGGTSGRAADTQYFGPGTRLTVL.

V gene TRBV9 combines with J gene TRBJ2-5, with 9 bases aligning to TRBD2. V lost 0 bases, J lost 4 bases, and 7 bases stayed unmatched. The CDR3 spans 16 residues. The germline CDR1 and CDR2 sequences are SGDLS and YYNGEE. CDR3 coding DNA: TGTGCCAGCAGCGTAGCGGAGCTAGCGGGGAGAGAGACCCAGTACTTC. Protein sequence: CASSVAELAGRETQYF.

V is TRBV27 and J is TRBJ1-5; 9 bases are shared with TRBD1. The CDR3 length is 16 residues. CDR1 is MNHEY and CDR2 is SMNVEV in the germline V gene (reference sequence). With V trimmed by 0 bases and J by 6 bases, 6 bases remained unmatched. In DNA, the CDR3 is TGTGCCAGCAGTTTATCGTACAGGGGGCGAAGTCAGCCCCAGCATTTT. It encodes CASSLSYRGRSQPQHF.

The genes are TRBV12-3 or TRBV12-4 and TRBJ2-2; D may be TRBD1 (6 bases). The V and J ends lost 10 bases and 5 bases respectively, with 11 bases between them. This CDR3 is 12 amino acids long. The CDR3, as DNA: TGTGCCAATTTGGACAGAACCGGGGAGCTGTTTTTT. It codes for CANLDRTGELFF.

The genes are TRBV27 and TRBJ2-4; TRBD1 is a possible D gene (5 bases). The CDR3 contains 16 residues. CDR1 and CDR2 (germline): MNHEY, SMNVEV (reference sequence). Deletions cut 5 bases from V and 0 bases from J, with 14 bases between. For the CDR3, the DNA is TGTGCCAGCAGTCCAGGACAACATCTAGCCAAAAACATTCAGTACTTC. This sequence encodes CASSPGQHLAKNIQYF.

V is TRBV7-8 and J is TRBJ1-2; no definite D call. This CDR3 comprises 16 residues. The V end lost 5 bases, the J end lost 0 bases, and 16 bases lay between the germline ends. CDR1 and CDR2 from the germline V gene are SGHVS and FQNEAQ. CDR3 sequence (DNA): TGTGCCAGCAGCCCCCTGACCACGACAACTAACTATGGCTACACCTTC. Translating gives CASSPLTTTTNYGYTF.

The chain joins TRBV4-3 to TRBJ2-1; TRBD1 is a possible D gene (5 bases). Germline CDR1 is LGHNA and CDR2 is YSLEER. The CDR3 contains 17 residues. Trimming stripped 3 bases from V and 3 bases from J, with 18 bases between. Written as DNA, the CDR3 is TGCGCCAGCAGCCACCCTGGGGCCAGGGCGTACTACAATGAGCAGTTCTTC. Translation gives CASSHPGARAYYNEQFF.

This chain connects TRBV7-9 to TRBJ2-1; 9 bases line up with TRBD1. Germline trimming cut 1 base from V and 1 base from J; bases unmatched to any gene: 2. Germline loops: CDR1 SEHNR, CDR2 FQNEAQ (reference sequence). There are 16 residues in the CDR3. The CDR3 protein is CASSLVGTGSYNEQFF. CDR3 DNA sequence: TGTGCCAGCAGCTTAGTCGGGACAGGGTCCTACAATGAGCAGTTCTTC.

V is TRBV25-1 and J is TRBJ2-3; D is uncertain. Germline V lookup: CDR1 MGHDK, CDR2 SYGVNS. Between the trimmed V and J ends, which lost 0 bases and 7 bases, there was a span of 11 bases. This CDR3 region has 14 residues. The CDR3 reads CASSEYEAYYTQYF. The DNA of the CDR3 is TGTGCCAGCAGTGAATATGAGGCGTACTATACGCAGTATTTT.

This clone was observed a few times. This rearrangement joins TRBV30 to TRBJ1-1; a weak D match, TRBD1 (5 bases). CDR3 length: 12 amino acids. Germline lookup yields CDR1 GTSNPN and CDR2 SVGIG (reference sequence). V shed 7 bases and J shed 4 bases, with 13 bases lying between them. For the CDR3, the DNA is TGTGCCTATAGCAGGGAGGGCACTGAAGCTTTCTTT. Protein product: CAYSREGTEAFF.

The gene calls are TRBV10-3 and TRBJ1-5; D perhaps matches TRBD1 (5 bases). CDR1 is ENHRY, CDR2 SYGVKD, per germline. The CDR3 extends over 13 amino acids. The V end was cut by 4 bases, the J end by 6 bases, with 10 bases between. The CDR3 sequence: CAISGGAGQPQHF. CDR3 sequence (DNA): TGTGCCATCAGTGGCGGGGCCGGTCAGCCCCAGCATTTT.

The V gene is TRBV19, the J gene TRBJ1-5, with 10 bases fitting TRBD1. Trimming at V came to 6 bases and at J to 6 bases, leaving 5 bases not matched to a gene. The CDR3 spans 14 residues. From germline, CDR1 is LNHDA and CDR2 SQIVND (reference sequence). CDR3 sequence (DNA): TGTGCCAGTAGAAGACAGGGGGCAGGTCAGCCCCAGCATTTT. Translating it yields CASRRQGAGQPQHF.

The rearrangement joins TRBV4-2 to TRBJ2-7, with TRBD1 matching over 9 bases. The CDR3 runs to 15 residues. Unmatched junction bases numbered 6, after V lost 4 bases and J lost 2 bases. Germline CDR1 reads LGHNA; CDR2 reads YNFKEQ. The CDR3 is CASSLGTGSTYEQYF. The CDR3 nucleotides are TGTGCCAGCAGCCTTGGGACAGGGAGTACCTACGAGCAGTACTTC.

This clone showed up just once. This chain links TRBV7-9 with TRBJ2-1, with 12 bases fitting TRBD1. The V and J ends lost 5 bases and 9 bases, in that order; junction bases with no gene match: 11. The CDR3 runs to 16 residues. Germline-derived CDR1 and CDR2 are SEHNR and FQNEAQ (reference sequence). The CDR3 bases are TGTGCCAGCAGCCCCCAGGGACAGGGGGCTGAGGGTGAGCAGTTCTTC. This codes for CASSPQGQGAEGEQFF.

V is TRBV5-1 and J is TRBJ1-5, with 7 bases matching TRBD1. The V gene end was trimmed by 1 base and the J gene end by 4 bases; junction bases not matched to a gene: 5. This CDR3 has 15 amino acids. Germline V gene data show CDR1 as SGHRS and CDR2 as YFSETQ. The CDR3 protein is CASSLNRGLNQPQHF. The CDR3 DNA is TGCGCCAGCAGCTTGAACAGGGGCCTTAATCAGCCCCAGCATTTT.

The V gene is TRBV30, the J gene TRBJ1-2; D is undetermined. The CDR3 length is 13 residues. Trimming left V 0 bases short and J 7 bases short, with 12 bases between. Germline CDR1 and CDR2: GTSNPN and SVGIG (reference sequence). In nucleotides, the CDR3 is TGTGCCTGGAGTGTCCGATCAGACTCTGGCTACACCTTC. Translated: CAWSVRSDSGYTF.

Comment on this clone: Additional DNA sequences in this sample encode the identical CDR3. The rearrangement uses TRBV27 and TRBJ2-7; D gene uncertain. This CDR3 is built from 11 residues. Germline CDR1 MNHEY, CDR2 SMNVEV (reference sequence). V was shortened by 5 bases and J by 0 bases, with 2 bases between the two germline ends. Here the CDR3 reads CASSLSYEQYF. DNA for the CDR3: TGTGCCAGCAGTCTCTCCTACGAGCAGTACTTC.

The V call is TRBV27, the J call TRBJ2-1; 13 bases are a match to TRBD2. V was pared by 10 bases and J by 9 bases, with 6 bases of the junction left unmatched. This CDR3 comprises 13 residues. Germline loops: CDR1 MNHEY, CDR2 SMNVEV (reference sequence). The DNA for the CDR3 is TGTGCCATCCGACTAGCGGGGGGTCTTGAGCAGTTCTTC. It is translated as CAIRLAGGLEQFF.

The chain is built from TRBV6-6 and TRBJ2-5, with 7 bases fitting TRBD1. This CDR3 is built from 13 residues. CDR1 and CDR2 (germline): MNHNY, SVGAGI (reference sequence). V lost 6 bases to trimming and J lost 2 bases; unmatched junction nucleotides: 3. The CDR3 loop is CASRFRGQETQYF. CDR3 DNA: TGTGCCAGCAGGTTCAGGGGGCAAGAGACCCAGTACTTC.

The chain combines TRBV18 with TRBJ1-6; maybe TRBD1 (5 bases). Per germline, CDR1 KGHSH and CDR2 LQKENI. The V end was cut by 0 bases, the J end by 10 bases, with 13 bases between. The CDR3 is 15 residues long. CDR3 residues: CASSPPSRDSSPLHF. CDR3 sequence (DNA): TGTGCCAGCTCACCACCGAGCAGGGATAGCTCACCCCTCCACTTT.

The rearrangement joins TRBV5-1 to TRBJ1-3; 8 bases fit TRBD1. The CDR3 sequence is 14 residues long. CDR1 is SGHRS and CDR2 is YFSETQ in the germline V gene. V was pared by 0 bases and J by 7 bases, with 3 bases of the junction left unmatched. The chain's CDR3 is CASSLEQGANTIYF. The CDR3 DNA reads TGCGCCAGCAGCTTGGAGCAGGGGGCCAACACCATATATTTT.

The rearrangement joins TRBV5-5 to TRBJ1-3; perhaps TRBD1 as D (5 bases). The CDR3 runs to 15 residues. Deletions cut 3 bases from V and 0 bases from J, with 10 bases between. CDR1 and CDR2 (germline): SGHKS, YYEKEE (reference sequence). The CDR3 DNA follows: TGTGCCAGCAGCTGGGCGGGGACCTCTGGAAACACCATATATTTT. Protein sequence: CASSWAGTSGNTIYF. Supplemented by reference TRBV5-5 and TRBJ1-3, the full variable domain reads DAGVTQSPTHLIKTRGQQVTLRCSPISGHKSVSWYQQVLGQGPQFIFQYYEKEERGRGNFPDRFSARQFPNYSSELNVNALLLGDSALYLCASSWAGTSGNTIYFGEGSWLTVV.

This chain links TRBV18 with TRBJ2-5; 10 positions match TRBD2. The CDR3 loop spans 20 amino acids. The trim removed 4 bases at V and 0 bases at J, leaving 17 bases unmatched. Per the germline V gene, CDR1 is KGHSH and CDR2 is LQKENI. The CDR3 sequence: CASSRTSRALAGGHQETQYF. The CDR3 DNA is TGTGCCAGCTCACGAACCTCCCGGGCCTTAGCGGGAGGCCACCAAGAGACCCAGTACTTC.